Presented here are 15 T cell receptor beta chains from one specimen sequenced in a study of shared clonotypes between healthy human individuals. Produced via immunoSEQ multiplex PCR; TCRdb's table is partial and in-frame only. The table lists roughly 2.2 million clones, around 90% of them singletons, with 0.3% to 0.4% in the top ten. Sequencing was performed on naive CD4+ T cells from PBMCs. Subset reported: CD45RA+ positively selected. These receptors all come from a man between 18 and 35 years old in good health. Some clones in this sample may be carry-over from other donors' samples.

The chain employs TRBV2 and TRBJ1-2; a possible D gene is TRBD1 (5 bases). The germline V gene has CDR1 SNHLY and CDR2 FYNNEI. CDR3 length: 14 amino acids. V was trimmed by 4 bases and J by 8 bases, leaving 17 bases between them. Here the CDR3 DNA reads TGTGCCAGCAGTGGACCCGGGGGGACGGGAGGCTACACCTTC. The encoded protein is CASSGPGGTGGYTF.

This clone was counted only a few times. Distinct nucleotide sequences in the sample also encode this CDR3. This CDR3 reads CASRWNTEAFF. The CDR3 nucleotides read TGTGCCAGTAGGTGGAACACTGAAGCTTTCTTT. V and J are TRBV19 and TRBJ1-1, with D unresolved. Germline V gene data show CDR1 as LNHDA and CDR2 as SQIVND (reference sequence). This CDR3 is built from 11 residues. Trimming removed 6 bases from V and 1 base from J, with 3 bases in between.

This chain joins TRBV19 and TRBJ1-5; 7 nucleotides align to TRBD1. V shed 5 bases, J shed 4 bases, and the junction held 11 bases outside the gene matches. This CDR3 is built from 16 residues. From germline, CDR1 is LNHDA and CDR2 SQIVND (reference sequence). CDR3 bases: TGTGCCAGTAGTCCAAGGGCCGGGACAGCTAATCAGCCCCAGCATTTT. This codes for CASSPRAGTANQPQHF. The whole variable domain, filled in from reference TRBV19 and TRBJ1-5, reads DGGITQSPKYLFRKEGQNVTLSCEQNLNHDAMYWYRQDPGQGLRLIYYSQIVNDFQKGDIAEGYSVSREKKESFPLTVTSAQKNPTAFYLCASSPRAGTANQPQHFGDGTRLSIL.

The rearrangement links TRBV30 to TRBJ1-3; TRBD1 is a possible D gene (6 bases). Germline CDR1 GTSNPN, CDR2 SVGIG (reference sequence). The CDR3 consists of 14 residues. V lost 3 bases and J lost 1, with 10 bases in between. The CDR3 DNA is TGTGCCTGGAGGATAACAGGGTCTGGAAACACCATATATTTT. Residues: CAWRITGSGNTIYF.

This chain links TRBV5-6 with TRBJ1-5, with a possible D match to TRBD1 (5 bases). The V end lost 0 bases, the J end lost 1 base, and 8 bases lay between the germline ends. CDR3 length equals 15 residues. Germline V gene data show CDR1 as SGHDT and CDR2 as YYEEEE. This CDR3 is CASSLAGGSNQPQHF. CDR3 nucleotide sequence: TGTGCCAGCAGCTTGGCGGGGGGGAGCAATCAGCCCCAGCATTTT.

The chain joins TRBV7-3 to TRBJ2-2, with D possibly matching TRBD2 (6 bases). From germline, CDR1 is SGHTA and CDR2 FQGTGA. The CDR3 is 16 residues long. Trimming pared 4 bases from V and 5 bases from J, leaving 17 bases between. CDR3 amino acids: CASSSGLASTTGELFF. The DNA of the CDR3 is TGTGCCAGCAGCTCCGGTCTAGCGTCTACGACCGGGGAGCTGTTTTTT.

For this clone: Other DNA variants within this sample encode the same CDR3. As DNA, the CDR3 is TGTGCCAGCAGTTACCCTTTATACGAGCAGTACTTC. It yields the protein CASSYPLYEQYF. The V call is TRBV6-6, the J call TRBJ2-7; D uncertain. The CDR3 is 12 residues long. V gave up 2 bases and J gave up 4 bases, with 6 bases separating them. The germline gives CDR1 MNHNY, CDR2 SVGAGI (reference sequence).

CDR3 sequence (DNA): TGTGCCACCAGCGGGGGTAGGGGAGGCACCGGGGAGCTGTTTTTT. Protein product: CATSGGRGGTGELFF. V and J are TRBV15 and TRBJ2-2, with a weak D call TRBD2 (6 bases). With 5 bases removed from V and 4 bases from J, the gap between germline ends came to 14 bases. Germline values: CDR1 LNHNV, CDR2 YYDKDF (reference sequence). The length of the CDR3 is 15 residues.

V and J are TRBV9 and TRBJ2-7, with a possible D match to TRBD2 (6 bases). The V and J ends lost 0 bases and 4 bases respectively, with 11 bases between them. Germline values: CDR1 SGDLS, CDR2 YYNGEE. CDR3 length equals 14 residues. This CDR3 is CASSVEGGKYEQYF. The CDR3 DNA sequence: TGTGCCAGCAGCGTAGAGGGCGGGAAGTACGAGCAGTACTTC.

CDR3 amino acids: CARNLDRGGCEQYF. The CDR3, as DNA: TGTGCCAGAAATCTGGACAGGGGAGGGTGCGAGCAGTACTTC. The chain joins TRBV19 to TRBJ2-7, with 9 bases lining up with TRBD1. The germline V gene encodes CDR1 LNHDA and CDR2 SQIVND (reference sequence). V shed 9 bases and J 6 bases; nucleotides not matched to a gene: 12. CDR3 length: 14 residues.

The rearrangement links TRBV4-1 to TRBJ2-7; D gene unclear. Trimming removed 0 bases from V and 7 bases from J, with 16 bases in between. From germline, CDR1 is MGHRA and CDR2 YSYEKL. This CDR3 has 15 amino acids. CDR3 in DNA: TGCGCCAGCAGCCAAGAATATCCTCACCGGGCGGAGCAGTACTTC. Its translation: CASSQEYPHRAEQYF.

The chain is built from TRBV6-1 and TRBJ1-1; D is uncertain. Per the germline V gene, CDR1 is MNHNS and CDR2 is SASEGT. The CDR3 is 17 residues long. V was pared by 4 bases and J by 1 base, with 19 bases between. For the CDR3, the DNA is TGTGCCAGCAGTGCCCTGTACTCGGGCATTGGGAACACTGAAGCTTTCTTT. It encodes CASSALYSGIGNTEAFF.

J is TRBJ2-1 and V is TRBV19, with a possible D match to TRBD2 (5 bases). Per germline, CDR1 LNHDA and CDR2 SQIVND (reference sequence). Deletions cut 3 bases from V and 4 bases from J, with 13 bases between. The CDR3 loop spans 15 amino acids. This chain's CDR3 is CASSIFGKRYNEQFF. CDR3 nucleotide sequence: TGTGCCAGTAGTATCTTCGGAAAGCGGTACAATGAGCAGTTCTTC.

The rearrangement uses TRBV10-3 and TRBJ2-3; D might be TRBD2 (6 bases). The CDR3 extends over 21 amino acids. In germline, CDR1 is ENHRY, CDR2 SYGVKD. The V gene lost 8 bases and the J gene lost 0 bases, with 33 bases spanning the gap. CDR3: CAIGQLPLGALADLSTDTQYF. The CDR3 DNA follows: TGTGCCATCGGCCAGTTACCCCTCGGTGCCTTAGCGGACCTTAGCACAGATACGCAGTATTTT.

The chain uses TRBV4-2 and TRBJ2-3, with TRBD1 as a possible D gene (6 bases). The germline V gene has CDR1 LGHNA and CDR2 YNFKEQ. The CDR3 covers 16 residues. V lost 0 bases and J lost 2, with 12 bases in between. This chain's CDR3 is CASSQEGQGNTDTQYF. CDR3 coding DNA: TGTGCCAGCAGCCAAGAAGGGCAGGGGAACACAGATACGCAGTATTTT.